This T cell receptor beta chain was captured by sequencing in a study of T cells in Graves' hyperthyroidism and ophthalmopathy. It was RNA transcripts that yielded the amplified TCR beta CDR3 regions. The study used the HTBI primer set for a first-round RT-PCR of the TCR CDR3. MiXCR was run by TCRdb on the multiplex PCR reads, yielding one entry per CDR3 protein. This repertoire shows under 350,000 distinct CDR3 sequences, under 25% found once; its top ten account for less than 65%. The CDR3 sequence is 13 residues long. CDR1 LGHDT and CDR2 YNNKEL come from the germline V gene (reference sequence). The ends were cut back, 6 bases at V and 11 bases at J, with 19 bases in the middle. Diagnosis relied on clinical symptoms, serum thyroxine and TRAb, thyroid ultrasound and orbital computed tomography. This clonotype was picked up many times.

The chain employs TRBV3-1 and TRBJ1-1; D is undetermined. The specimen was blood. The receptor's source is a woman between 45 and 60 years old with Graves' hyperthyroidism. The CDR3 spells CASRDTGRWEAFF. The CDR3 region has the DNA TGTGCCAGCAGAGATACCGGACGGTGGGAGGCTTTCTTT.